The 32 T cell receptor beta chains presented below share a single source sample, sequenced in a study of CD8 T cells in Susac syndrome. Random hexamers were used to reverse transcribe the RNA input (about 0.5 to 1 ug). TCRdb re-derived calls from the immunoSEQ multiplex PCR reads in MiXCR, one entry per CDR3 protein. The sample has some 110,000 distinct CDR3 sequences; around 92% are singletons. The sample was CD4+ T cells from PBMCs. These receptors were taken from a human donor with multiple sclerosis.

J is TRBJ1-4 and V is TRBV9; TRBD1 agrees at 7 bases. CDR3 length: 14 residues. Per the germline V gene, CDR1 is SGDLS and CDR2 is YYNGEE. V shed 0 bases, J shed 8 bases, and the junction held 4 bases outside the gene matches. The CDR3 DNA sequence: TGTGCCAGCAGCGTAGGACAGGGAGGGGAAAAACTGTTTTTT. This translates into CASSVGQGGEKLFF.

The chain combines TRBV20-1 with TRBJ2-7; unclear D gene. V was trimmed by 6 bases and J by 5 bases, leaving 20 bases between them. CDR1 DFQATT and CDR2 SNEGSKA come from the germline V gene (reference sequence). This CDR3 contains 14 residues. This CDR3 reads CSAVPPVDLNEQYF. The CDR3 bases are TGCAGTGCCGTGCCGCCCGTGGATCTCAACGAGCAGTACTTC.

The J gene is TRBJ2-1, the V gene TRBV5-1, with 8 bases lining up with TRBD2. Unmatched junction bases numbered 6, after V lost 2 bases and J lost 11 bases. Germline V gives CDR1 SGHRS, CDR2 YFSETQ. The CDR3 has 13 residues. In DNA form, the CDR3 reads TGCGCCAGCAGCTTAGAAGCGGGGGAAAAGCAGTTCTTC. It encodes CASSLEAGEKQFF.

The chain links TRBV10-3 to TRBJ1-6; 7 bases agree with TRBD1. With V trimmed by 11 bases and J by 6 bases, 4 bases remained unmatched. There are 12 residues in the CDR3. Looked up from germline, CDR1 is ENHRY and CDR2 is SYGVKD. The CDR3: CAARDSNSPLHF. The DNA for the CDR3 is TGTGCCGCCCGGGACAGTAATTCACCCCTCCACTTT.

J is TRBJ1-5 and V is TRBV23-1; D is uncertain. TRBV23-1 is an ORF for which the function is uncertain. This CDR3 is built from 16 residues. V lost 4 bases, J lost 0 bases, and 13 bases lay in between. CDR3 bases: TGCGCCAGCAGTCGTCAGGTTCCAAATAGCAATCAGCCCCAGCATTTT. Translation gives CASSRQVPNSNQPQHF.

V usage is TRBV7-8 and J usage is TRBJ2-2, with TRBD1 identical over 11 bases. The V segment lost 5 bases and the J segment 3 bases; nucleotides outside the gene matches: 14. The CDR3 runs to 19 residues. The germline V gene has CDR1 SGHVS and CDR2 FQNEAQ. The CDR3 here is CASSRIRWTGGPDTGELFF. As DNA, the CDR3 is TGTGCCAGCAGCCGAATCCGGTGGACAGGGGGCCCCGACACCGGGGAGCTGTTTTTT.

The V gene is TRBV12-5, the J gene TRBJ1-6, with D unclear. V lost 6 bases and J lost 9, with 15 bases in between. Germline values: CDR1 LGHNT, CDR2 FRNRAP. This CDR3 has 14 amino acids. CDR3 DNA sequence: TGTGCTAGTGGCCACACGGAGGGATCTTCACCCCTCCACTTT. Translated: CASGHTEGSSPLHF.

The chain joins TRBV24-1 to TRBJ1-1, with D hard to call. Looked up from germline, CDR1 is KGHDR and CDR2 is SFDVKD. The V and J ends lost 9 bases and 6 bases respectively, with 16 bases between them. The CDR3 covers 13 residues. The chain's CDR3 is CATRAGSSPEAFF. The CDR3 DNA sequence: TGTGCCACCCGGGCGGGGTCTTCGCCTGAAGCTTTCTTT.

About this clonotype: Relative to the germline gene, one junction end is altered; a read error may explain this. This sequence joins TRBV7-7 and TRBJ2-5, with D uncertain. The CDR3 totals 15 residues. In germline, CDR1 is SSHAT, CDR2 FNYEAQ (reference sequence). CDR3 in amino acids: CASSSSNNPQETQYF. CDR3 coding DNA: TGTGCTAGCAGCTCCTCGAACAACCCCCAAGAGACCCAGTACTTC.

This chain joins TRBV12-3 or TRBV12-4 and TRBJ1-4; 7 nucleotides line up with TRBD1. The CDR3 extends over 14 amino acids. J was trimmed by 8 bases and V by 5 bases; bases with no gene match: 8. The CDR3 bases are TGTGCCAGCAGTATACAGGGGTTCGCAGAAAAACTGTTTTTT. This gives the protein CASSIQGFAEKLFF.

The chain carries TRBV5-1 and TRBJ2-1; 10 positions match TRBD1. The V gene's germline CDR1 is SGHRS and CDR2 YFSETQ. The CDR3 consists of 14 residues. Germline trimming cut 3 bases from V and 5 bases from J; bases unmatched to any gene: 2. The CDR3 reads CASSSDRGDNEQFF. The CDR3 DNA is TGCGCCAGCAGCTCGGACAGGGGGGACAATGAGCAGTTCTTC.

The chain uses TRBV10-3 and TRBJ2-2; tentatively, D is TRBD2 (5 bases). The CDR3 extends over 15 amino acids. The V end lost 6 bases, the J end lost 4 bases, and 15 bases lay between the germline ends. CDR1 ENHRY and CDR2 SYGVKD come from the germline V gene. The CDR3 DNA follows: TGTGCCATCAGCTCCGGGATCGAGACCACCGGGGAGCTGTTTTTT. Translation gives CAISSGIETTGELFF.

This clonotype came up once. The V gene is TRBV30, the J gene TRBJ2-6, with D unclear. This CDR3 has 15 amino acids. Trimming cost V 0 bases and J 0 bases, with 6 bases left between them. Germline V gene data show CDR1 as GTSNPN and CDR2 as SVGIG (reference sequence). The CDR3 DNA reads as TGTGCCTGGAGTGTACGTGTCTCTGGGGCCAACGTCCTGACTTTC. Residues: CAWSVRVSGANVLTF.

V and J are TRBV9 and TRBJ1-1; TRBD1 is a possible D gene (6 bases). Per the germline V gene, CDR1 is SGDLS and CDR2 is YYNGEE. V lost 0 bases and J 11 bases, leaving 11 bases between the germline ends. The CDR3 is made up of 12 amino acids. This CDR3 is CASSVVGGRAFF. The CDR3 DNA reads as TGTGCCAGCAGCGTAGTCGGGGGCCGTGCTTTCTTT.

The chain's CDR3 is CASSRDGGTVLYGYTF. DNA for the CDR3: TGCGCCAGCAGCCGAGACGGTGGGACAGTTCTCTATGGCTACACCTTC. This sequence joins TRBV4-1 and TRBJ1-2, with 7 positions matching TRBD1. J was trimmed by 4 bases and V by 4 bases; bases with no gene match: 12. This CDR3 contains 16 residues. Germline assignment: CDR1 MGHRA and CDR2 YSYEKL.

V usage is TRBV5-4 and J usage is TRBJ2-5; 8 positions match TRBD2. The CDR3 loop spans 15 amino acids. V lost 7 bases to trimming and J lost 5 bases; unmatched junction nucleotides: 13. Germline V CDR1 and CDR2: SGHNT, YYREEE (reference sequence). The DNA of the CDR3 is TGTGCCAGCTCTTTGGGCGGCGGGGGGCGGGAGACCCAGTACTTC. This codes for CASSLGGGGRETQYF.

The CDR3 DNA reads as TGTGCCTGGAGTGAATATAATTCACCCCTCCACTTT. Its translation is CAWSEYNSPLHF. The V call is TRBV30, the J call TRBJ1-6; no firm D call. CDR1 is GTSNPN and CDR2 is SVGIG in the germline V gene (reference sequence). The ends were cut back, 1 base at V and 4 bases at J, with 2 bases in the middle. CDR3 length: 12 amino acids.

The J gene is TRBJ2-2, the V gene TRBV7-9; D is uncertain. CDR3 size: 14 residues. CDR1 and CDR2 (germline): SEHNR, FQNEAQ (reference sequence). Trimming left V 6 bases short and J 2 bases short, with 10 bases between. The CDR3 reads CASSFGLNTGELFF. CDR3 nucleotides: TGTGCCAGCAGTTTCGGGCTTAACACCGGGGAGCTGTTTTTT.

The chain couples TRBV5-1 to TRBJ1-5; unclear D gene. The CDR3 spans 14 residues. Germline V lookup: CDR1 SGHRS, CDR2 YFSETQ. The V gene lost 0 bases and the J gene lost 5 bases, with 9 bases spanning the gap. Here the CDR3 reads CASSLGLEDQPQHF. CDR3 nucleotide sequence: TGCGCCAGCAGCTTGGGGTTAGAAGATCAGCCCCAGCATTTT. Using reference TRBV5-1 and TRBJ1-5 for the parts outside the CDR3, the full variable domain is KAGVTQTPRYLIKTRGQQVTLSCSPISGHRSVSWYQQTPGQGLQFLFEYFSETQRNKGNFPGRFSGRQFSNSRSEMNVSTLELGDSALYLCASSLGLEDQPQHFGDGTRLSIL.

The chain couples TRBV7-2 to TRBJ2-3; D possibly uses TRBD1 or TRBD2 (6 bases each). Trimming stripped 3 bases from V and 3 bases from J, with 13 bases between. CDR1 and CDR2 from the germline V gene are SGHTA and FQGNSA. There are 15 residues in the CDR3. Written as DNA, the CDR3 is TGTGCCAGCAGCTTGGTTGGGGGGCGGACAGATACGCAGTATTTT. Amino acids: CASSLVGGRTDTQYF.

The V call is TRBV7-9, the J call TRBJ2-7, with 10 bases fitting TRBD2. Looked up from germline, CDR1 is SEHNR and CDR2 is FQNEAQ (reference sequence). The J segment lost 3 bases and the V segment lost 5 bases, leaving 7 bases of the junction unmatched. CDR3 length: 15 amino acids. In DNA form, the CDR3 reads TGTGCCAGCAGCCTCCTAGCGGGGGCCTTCTACGAGCAGTACTTC. Translating gives CASSLLAGAFYEQYF.

This rearrangement joins TRBV29-1 to TRBJ1-1; D call uncertain. Germline values: CDR1 SQVTM, CDR2 ANQGSEA. The CDR3 loop spans 12 amino acids. Trimming left V 7 bases short and J 3 bases short, with 12 bases between. The CDR3 region is CSGAMGDTEAFF. In nucleotides, the CDR3 is TGCAGCGGAGCCATGGGCGACACTGAAGCTTTCTTT.

The count of this clonotype is one. The V call is TRBV5-6, the J call TRBJ2-5; D might be TRBD2 (5 bases). Trimming took off 0 bases at V and 9 bases at J, with 6 bases between the two ends. Per germline, CDR1 SGHDT and CDR2 YYEEEE. The CDR3 contains 11 residues. CDR3 residues: CASSLEGAQYF. Here the CDR3 DNA reads TGTGCCAGCAGCTTGGAGGGAGCCCAGTACTTC.

This clonotype showed up just once. The V call is TRBV5-1, the J call TRBJ1-5; a possible D gene is TRBD1 (5 bases). CDR1 SGHRS and CDR2 YFSETQ come from the germline V gene. This CDR3 spans 13 amino acids. Trimming removed 3 bases from V and 4 bases from J, with 8 bases in between. The CDR3 region has the DNA TGCGCCAGCAGCTGGGGGGGAAATCAGCCCCAGCATTTT. Amino acids: CASSWGGNQPQHF.

The chain joins TRBV20-1 to TRBJ1-1; D unclear. V was cut by 3 bases and J by 1 base, with 9 bases left in between. The CDR3 length is 13 residues. Germline V lookup: CDR1 DFQATT, CDR2 SNEGSKA (reference sequence). CDR3 region: CSASGRPNTEAFF. Here the CDR3 DNA reads TGCAGTGCTAGCGGCAGGCCGAACACTGAAGCTTTCTTT.

This chain links TRBV20-1 with TRBJ1-1; D possibly corresponds to TRBD1 (5 bases). This CDR3 spans 11 amino acids. The V gene's germline CDR1 is DFQATT and CDR2 SNEGSKA (reference sequence). V lost 5 bases and J lost 12, with 16 bases in between. The CDR3 spells CSAEISRVTFF. The DNA of the CDR3 is TGCAGTGCTGAGATCTCCAGGGTTACTTTCTTT.

This chain uses TRBV7-9 with TRBJ2-7; no reliable D call. This CDR3 contains 13 residues. Between the trimmed V and J ends, which lost 2 bases and 2 bases, there was a span of 7 bases. The V gene's germline CDR1 is SEHNR and CDR2 FQNEAQ (reference sequence). In DNA form, the CDR3 reads TGTGCCAGCAGCTTACCAGAGACCTACGAGCAGTACTTC. Amino acid sequence: CASSLPETYEQYF.

The chain has TRBV7-2 and TRBJ1-6; no reliable D call. V was pared by 5 bases and J by 10 bases, with 9 bases between. The length of the CDR3 is 12 residues. Germline V gene lookup returns CDR1 SGHTA and CDR2 FQGNSA. The CDR3 region has the DNA TGTGCCAGCAGCCCCCTATACTCACCCCTCCACTTT. Protein: CASSPLYSPLHF.

The chain couples TRBV7-2 to TRBJ1-5, with TRBD1 as a possible D gene (6 bases). The germline CDR1 and CDR2 sequences are SGHTA and FQGNSA. Trimming shortened V by 5 bases and J by 9 bases, and 11 bases separated the two germline ends. The CDR3 has 12 residues. CDR3 loop: CASSEGVRPQHF. The CDR3 coding sequence is TGTGCCAGCAGCGAGGGGGTTCGGCCCCAGCATTTT.

This chain joins TRBV7-9 and TRBJ1-1; perhaps TRBD1 as D (6 bases). Germline V gene sequence: CDR1 SEHNR, CDR2 FQNEAQ (reference sequence). The CDR3 is made up of 14 amino acids. Trimming stripped 4 bases from V and 1 base from J, with 10 bases between. CDR3 DNA sequence: TGTGCCAGCAGCTATGGGACACAGAACACTGAAGCTTTCTTT. Encoded protein: CASSYGTQNTEAFF.

V and J are TRBV4-2 and TRBJ2-7, with D tentatively TRBD2 (6 bases). Germline values: CDR1 LGHNA, CDR2 YNFKEQ. The CDR3 totals 16 residues. Trimming stripped 1 base from V and 6 bases from J, with 19 bases between. The DNA of the CDR3 is TGTGCCAGCAGCCAAGCGTTAGCGGTCCATGGCGGCGAGCAGTACTTC. Encoded protein: CASSQALAVHGGEQYF.

The chain is built from TRBV12-3 or TRBV12-4 and TRBJ1-5, with 7 nucleotides matching TRBD1. The CDR3 runs to 15 residues. V was clipped by 7 bases and J by 3 bases; unmatched bases: 9. The CDR3 is CASTQLGTDNQPQHF. The CDR3 coding sequence is TGTGCCAGCACTCAGCTTGGGACAGACAATCAGCCCCAGCATTTT.